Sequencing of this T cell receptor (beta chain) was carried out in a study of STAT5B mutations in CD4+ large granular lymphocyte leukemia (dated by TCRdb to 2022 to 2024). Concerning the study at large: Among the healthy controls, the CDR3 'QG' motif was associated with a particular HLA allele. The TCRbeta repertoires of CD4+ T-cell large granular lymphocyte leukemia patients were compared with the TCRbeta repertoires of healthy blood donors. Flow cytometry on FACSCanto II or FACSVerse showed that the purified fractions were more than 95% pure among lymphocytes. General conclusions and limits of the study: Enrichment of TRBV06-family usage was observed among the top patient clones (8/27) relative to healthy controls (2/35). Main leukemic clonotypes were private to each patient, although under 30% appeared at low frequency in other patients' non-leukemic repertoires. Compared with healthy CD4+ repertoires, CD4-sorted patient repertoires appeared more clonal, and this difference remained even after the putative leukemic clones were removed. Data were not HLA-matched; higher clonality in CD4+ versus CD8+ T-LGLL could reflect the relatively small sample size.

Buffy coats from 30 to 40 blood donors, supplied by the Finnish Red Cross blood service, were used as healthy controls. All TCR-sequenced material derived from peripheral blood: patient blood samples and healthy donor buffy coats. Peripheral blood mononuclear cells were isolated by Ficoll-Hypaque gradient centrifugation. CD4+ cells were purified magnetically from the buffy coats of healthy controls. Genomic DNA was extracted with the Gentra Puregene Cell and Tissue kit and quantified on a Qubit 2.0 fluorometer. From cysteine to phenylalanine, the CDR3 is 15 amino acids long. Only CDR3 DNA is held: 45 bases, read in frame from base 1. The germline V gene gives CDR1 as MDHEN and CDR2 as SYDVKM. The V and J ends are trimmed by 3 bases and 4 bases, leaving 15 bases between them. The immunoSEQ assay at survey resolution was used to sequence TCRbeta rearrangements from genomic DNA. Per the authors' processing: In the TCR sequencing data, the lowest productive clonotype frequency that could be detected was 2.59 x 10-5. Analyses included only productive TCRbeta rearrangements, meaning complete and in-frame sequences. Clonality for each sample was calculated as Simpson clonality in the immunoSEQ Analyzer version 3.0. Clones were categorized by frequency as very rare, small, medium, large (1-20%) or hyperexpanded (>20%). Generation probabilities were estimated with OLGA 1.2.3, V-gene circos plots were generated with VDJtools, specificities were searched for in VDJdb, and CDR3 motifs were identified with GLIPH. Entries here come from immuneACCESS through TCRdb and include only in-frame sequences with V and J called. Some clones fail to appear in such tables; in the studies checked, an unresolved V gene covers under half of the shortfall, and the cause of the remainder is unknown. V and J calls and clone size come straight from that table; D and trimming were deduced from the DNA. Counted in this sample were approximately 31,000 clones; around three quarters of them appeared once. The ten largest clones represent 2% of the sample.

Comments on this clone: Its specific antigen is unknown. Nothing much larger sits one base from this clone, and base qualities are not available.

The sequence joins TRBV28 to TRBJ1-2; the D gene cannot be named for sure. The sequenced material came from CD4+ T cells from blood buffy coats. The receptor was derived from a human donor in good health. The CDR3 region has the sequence CASSLGLGWGYGYTF. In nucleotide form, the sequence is TGTGCCAGCAGTTTGGGTTTAGGGTGGGGCTATGGCTACACCTTC.